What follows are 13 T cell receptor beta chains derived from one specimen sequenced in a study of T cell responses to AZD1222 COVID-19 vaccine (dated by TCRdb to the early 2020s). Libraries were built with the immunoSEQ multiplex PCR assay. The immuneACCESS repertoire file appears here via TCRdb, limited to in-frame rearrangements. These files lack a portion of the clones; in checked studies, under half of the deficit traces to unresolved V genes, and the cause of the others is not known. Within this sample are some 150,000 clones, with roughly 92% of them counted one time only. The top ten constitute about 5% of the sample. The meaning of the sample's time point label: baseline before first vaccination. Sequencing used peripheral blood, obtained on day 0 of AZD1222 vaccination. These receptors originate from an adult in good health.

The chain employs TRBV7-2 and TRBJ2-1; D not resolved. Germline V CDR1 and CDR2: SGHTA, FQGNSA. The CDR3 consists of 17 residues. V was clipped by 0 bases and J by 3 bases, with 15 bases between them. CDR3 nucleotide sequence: TGTGCCAGCAGCTTAGCCCTATTTAGGCGTAGCTACAATGAGCAGTTCTTC. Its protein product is CASSLALFRRSYNEQFF.

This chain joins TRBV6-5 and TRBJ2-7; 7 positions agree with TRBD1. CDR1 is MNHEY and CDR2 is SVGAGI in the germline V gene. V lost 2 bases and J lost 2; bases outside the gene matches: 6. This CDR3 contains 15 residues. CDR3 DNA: TGTGCCAGCAGTTACGGAATCACAGGGGCCTACGAGCAGTACTTC. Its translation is CASSYGITGAYEQYF.

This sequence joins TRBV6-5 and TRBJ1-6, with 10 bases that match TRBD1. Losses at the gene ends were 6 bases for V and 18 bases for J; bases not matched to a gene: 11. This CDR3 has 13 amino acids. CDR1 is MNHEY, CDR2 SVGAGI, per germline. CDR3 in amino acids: CASRWTGGGIPHF. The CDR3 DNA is TGTGCCAGCAGGTGGACAGGGGGAGGGATTCCCCACTTT.

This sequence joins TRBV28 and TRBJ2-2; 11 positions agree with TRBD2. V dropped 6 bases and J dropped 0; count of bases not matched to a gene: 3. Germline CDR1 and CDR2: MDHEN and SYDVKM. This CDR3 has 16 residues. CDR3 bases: TGTGCCAGCAGACCGACTAGCGGGACGAACACCGGGGAGCTGTTTTTT. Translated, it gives CASRPTSGTNTGELFF.

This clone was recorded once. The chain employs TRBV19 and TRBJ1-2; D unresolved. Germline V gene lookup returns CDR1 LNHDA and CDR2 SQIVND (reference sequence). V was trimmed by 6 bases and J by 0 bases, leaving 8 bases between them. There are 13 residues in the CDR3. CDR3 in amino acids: CASREVANYGYTF. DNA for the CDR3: TGTGCCAGTAGAGAAGTGGCTAACTATGGCTACACCTTC. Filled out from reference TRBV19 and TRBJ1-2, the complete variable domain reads DGGITQSPKYLFRKEGQNVTLSCEQNLNHDAMYWYRQDPGQGLRLIYYSQIVNDFQKGDIAEGYSVSREKKESFPLTVTSAQKNPTAFYLCASREVANYGYTFGSGTRLTVV.

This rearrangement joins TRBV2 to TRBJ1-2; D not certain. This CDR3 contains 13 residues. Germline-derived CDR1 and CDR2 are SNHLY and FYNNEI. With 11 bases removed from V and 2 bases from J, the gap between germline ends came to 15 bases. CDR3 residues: CALTWTANYGYTF. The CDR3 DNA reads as TGTGCCTTGACGTGGACTGCAAACTATGGCTACACCTTC.

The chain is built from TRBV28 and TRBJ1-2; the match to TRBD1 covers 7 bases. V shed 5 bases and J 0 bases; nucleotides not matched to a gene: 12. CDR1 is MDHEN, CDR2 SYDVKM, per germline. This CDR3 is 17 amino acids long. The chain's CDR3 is CASSPILKRGPNYGYTF. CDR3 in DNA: TGTGCCAGCAGTCCCATACTAAAGAGGGGGCCTAACTATGGCTACACCTTC.

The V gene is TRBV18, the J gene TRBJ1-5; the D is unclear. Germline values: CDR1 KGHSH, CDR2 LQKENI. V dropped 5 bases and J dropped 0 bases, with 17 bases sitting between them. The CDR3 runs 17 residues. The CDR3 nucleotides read TGTGCCAGCTCATCCTCACGTAGCGGGGATAGCAATCAGCCCCAGCATTTT. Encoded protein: CASSSSRSGDSNQPQHF.

As DNA, the CDR3 is TGTGCCAGCAGATACAGGGTTATCTACAATTCACCCCTCCACTTT. It yields the protein CASRYRVIYNSPLHF. V is TRBV2 and J is TRBJ1-6; the D gene is possibly TRBD1 (6 bases). This CDR3 contains 15 residues. CDR1 SNHLY and CDR2 FYNNEI come from the germline V gene. The ends were cut back, 6 bases at V and 7 bases at J, with 16 bases in the middle. Variable domain in full (rest from reference TRBV2 and TRBJ1-6): EPEVTQTPSHQVTQMGQEVILRCVPISNHLYFYWYRQILGQKVEFLVSFYNNEISEKSEIFDDQFSVERPDGSNFTLKIRSTKLEDSAMYFCASRYRVIYNSPLHFGNGTRLTVT.

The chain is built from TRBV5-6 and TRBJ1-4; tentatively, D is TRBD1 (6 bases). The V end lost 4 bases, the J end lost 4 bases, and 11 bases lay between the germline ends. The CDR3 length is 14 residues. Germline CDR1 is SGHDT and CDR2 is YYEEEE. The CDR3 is CASSPGEFNEKLFF. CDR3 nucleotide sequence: TGTGCCAGCAGCCCAGGGGAGTTTAATGAAAAACTGTTTTTT.

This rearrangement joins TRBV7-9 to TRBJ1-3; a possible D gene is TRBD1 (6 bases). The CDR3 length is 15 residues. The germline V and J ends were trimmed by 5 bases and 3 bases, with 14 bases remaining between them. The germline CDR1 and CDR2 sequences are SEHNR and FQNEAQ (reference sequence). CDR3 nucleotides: TGTGCCAGCAGCCGTGACAGGTTCGGTGGAAACACCATATATTTT. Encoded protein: CASSRDRFGGNTIYF. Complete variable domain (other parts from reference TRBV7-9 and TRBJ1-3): DTGVSQNPRHKITKRGQNVTFRCDPISEHNRLYWYRQTLGQGPEFLTYFQNEAQLEKSRLLSDRFSAERPKGSFSTLEIQRTEQGDSAMYLCASSRDRFGGNTIYFGEGSWLTVV.

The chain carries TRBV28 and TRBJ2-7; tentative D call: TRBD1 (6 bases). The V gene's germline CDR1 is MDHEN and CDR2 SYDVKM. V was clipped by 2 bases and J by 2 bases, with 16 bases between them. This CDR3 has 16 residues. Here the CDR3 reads CASSLVGQGLPYEQYF. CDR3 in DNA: TGTGCCAGCAGTTTAGTGGGGCAGGGGCTTCCCTACGAGCAGTACTTC.

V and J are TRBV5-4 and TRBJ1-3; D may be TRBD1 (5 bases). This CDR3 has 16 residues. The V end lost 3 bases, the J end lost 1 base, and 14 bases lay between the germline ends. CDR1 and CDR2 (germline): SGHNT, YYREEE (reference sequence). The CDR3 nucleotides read TGTGCCAGCAGCTGGGGCAACAAGGGATCTGGAAACACCATATATTTT. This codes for CASSWGNKGSGNTIYF.